The next 21 T cell receptor beta chains were all read from a single sample in a study of blood T cell repertoires in COVID-19. Produced via immunoSEQ multiplex PCR; TCRdb's table is partial and in-frame only. In the table there are about 120,000 clones, 78% of which are singletons. Sequencing used peripheral blood. Receptors originate from a man aged 65-85 years with acute or convalescent COVID-19.

This clone was recorded a few times. The J gene is TRBJ1-2, the V gene TRBV5-4, with 8 positions matching TRBD1. The CDR3 totals 14 residues. The V and J ends lost 4 bases and 5 bases, in that order; junction bases with no gene match: 7. Germline V gene sequence: CDR1 SGHNT, CDR2 YYREEE (reference sequence). CDR3 residues: CASSLDRAQYGYTF. In nucleotides, the CDR3 is TGTGCCAGCAGCCTGGACAGGGCCCAGTATGGCTACACCTTC.

The chain combines TRBV19 with TRBJ1-2, with TRBD1 as a possible D gene (6 bases). Deletions cut 7 bases from V and 3 bases from J, with 21 bases between. This CDR3 is 16 amino acids long. Germline lookup yields CDR1 LNHDA and CDR2 SQIVND (reference sequence). Written as DNA, the CDR3 is TGTGCCAGTACCTTGGACGGGACATTCTGGGACTATGGCTACACCTTC. It translates to CASTLDGTFWDYGYTF.

The chain is built from TRBV15 and TRBJ1-2, with a tentative D call TRBD1 (6 bases). Trimming took 3 bases from V and 5 from J, leaving 10 bases between them. CDR1 is LNHNV, CDR2 YYDKDF, per germline (reference sequence). CDR3 length: 13 amino acids. CDR3 DNA sequence: TGTGCCACCAGCAGTGACAGGTTATATGGCTACACCTTC. Translating it yields CATSSDRLYGYTF.

V usage is TRBV7-2 and J usage is TRBJ1-6, with a weak D call TRBD1 (6 bases). V was trimmed by 0 bases and J by 13 bases, leaving 16 bases between them. The CDR3 loop spans 15 amino acids. Germline lookup yields CDR1 SGHTA and CDR2 FQGNSA. The CDR3 here is CASSLAGTQGLPLHF. In nucleotides, the CDR3 is TGTGCCAGCAGCTTAGCAGGGACGCAGGGGTTGCCCCTCCACTTT.

The chain is built from TRBV7-2 and TRBJ1-2, with no clear D. The CDR3 contains 14 residues. Germline lookup yields CDR1 SGHTA and CDR2 FQGNSA. Trimming took off 5 bases at V and 4 bases at J, with 14 bases between the two ends. CDR3 region: CASSAVRSGYGYTF. The CDR3 region has the DNA TGTGCCAGCAGCGCCGTCAGATCGGGCTATGGCTACACCTTC.

The rearrangement joins TRBV19 to TRBJ1-1, with a weak D call TRBD1 (5 bases). This CDR3 has 12 amino acids. The V gene's germline CDR1 is LNHDA and CDR2 SQIVND (reference sequence). V was cut by 3 bases and J by 8 bases, with 10 bases left in between. CDR3 DNA sequence: TGTGCCAGTAGTATCCCCAGGGCAGAAGCTTTCTTT. This encodes CASSIPRAEAFF.

CDR3 nucleotide sequence: TGTGCCAGCAGCCCAACCAGAGGCATCAACACTGAAGCTTTCTTT. This sequence encodes CASSPTRGINTEAFF. The genes are TRBV3-1 (or the pseudogene TRBV3-2) and TRBJ1-1; D is ambiguous. The CDR3 extends over 15 amino acids. V was pared by 4 bases and J by 2 bases, with 14 bases between. Per germline, CDR1 LGHDT and CDR2 YNNKEL (reference sequence).

This clone was seen a single time. The chain couples TRBV6-5 to TRBJ2-1, with a tentative D call TRBD1 (6 bases). V lost 2 bases, J lost 9 bases, and 20 bases lay in between. Germline CDR1 reads MNHEY; CDR2 reads SVGAGI. This CDR3 spans 16 amino acids. The CDR3 sequence: CASSYTRDTERSEQFF. CDR3 nucleotide sequence: TGTGCCAGCAGTTACACCCGGGACACCGAGCGGAGTGAGCAGTTCTTC.

The V gene is TRBV11-3, the J gene TRBJ2-7; 14 bases agree with TRBD2. V lost 5 bases and J lost 4; bases outside the gene matches: 4. Per germline, CDR1 SGHNT and CDR2 YENEEA. This CDR3 contains 15 residues. Here the CDR3 reads CASSNRLAGGYEQYF. DNA of the CDR3: TGTGCCAGCAGCAATCGACTAGCGGGGGGGTACGAGCAGTACTTC. Looking up the rest from reference TRBV11-3 and TRBJ2-7 gives the full variable domain: EAGVVQSPRYKIIEKKQPVAFWCNPISGHNTLYWYLQNLGQGPELLIRYENEEAVDDSQLPKDRFSAERLKGVDSTLKIQPAELGDSAVYLCASSNRLAGGYEQYFGPGTRLTVT.

V gene TRBV9 combines with J gene TRBJ1-2; tentative D call: TRBD1 (6 bases). Between the trimmed V and J ends, which lost 0 bases and 0 bases, there was a span of 12 bases. The CDR3 sequence is 16 residues long. Looked up from germline, CDR1 is SGDLS and CDR2 is YYNGEE. CDR3 nucleotides: TGTGCCAGCAGCGTAGAGGGGGTGGGACCTAACTATGGCTACACCTTC. Translated, it gives CASSVEGVGPNYGYTF.

The rearrangement joins TRBV7-2 to TRBJ1-6; possible D gene TRBD1, 5 bases. The CDR3 runs 18 residues. With 4 bases removed from V and 2 bases from J, the gap between germline ends came to 18 bases. CDR1 is SGHTA and CDR2 is FQGNSA in the germline V gene. CDR3 DNA sequence: TGTGCCAGCAGCTCTGGACAATTCAGGGCTGCCTATAATTCACCCCTCCACTTT. This translates into CASSSGQFRAAYNSPLHF.

The chain couples TRBV27 to TRBJ2-3, with 10 bases lining up with TRBD2. Germline V gives CDR1 MNHEY, CDR2 SMNVEV (reference sequence). The V segment lost 5 bases and the J segment 6 bases; nucleotides outside the gene matches: 8. The CDR3 spans 15 residues. CDR3 in amino acids: CASSGRTSGGDTQYF. CDR3 nucleotides: TGTGCCAGCAGTGGGCGGACTAGCGGTGGGGATACGCAGTATTTT.

The chain joins TRBV2 to TRBJ1-2; D perhaps matches TRBD1 (6 bases). V lost 3 bases and J lost 3, with 11 bases in between. This CDR3 comprises 14 residues. The germline gives CDR1 SNHLY, CDR2 FYNNEI. The CDR3 is CASSDTGSHYGYTF. Here the CDR3 DNA reads TGTGCCAGCAGTGACACAGGGAGCCACTATGGCTACACCTTC.

The chain employs TRBV4-3 and TRBJ1-6; 9 bases fit TRBD1. CDR3 length equals 14 residues. J was trimmed by 11 bases and V by 5 bases; bases with no gene match: 7. Germline V gene lookup returns CDR1 LGHNA and CDR2 YSLEER. The CDR3 loop reads CASSTSRDRAPLHF. Written as DNA, the CDR3 is TGCGCCAGCAGCACGTCCCGGGACAGGGCACCCCTCCACTTT.

This clone was picked up one time. The V and J genes are TRBV6-2 or TRBV6-3 and TRBJ2-7; TRBD1 matches at 9 bases. Germline lookup yields CDR1 MNHEY and CDR2 SVGEGT. With 5 bases clipped from V and 2 bases from J, the junction kept 7 bases outside the gene matches. CDR3 size: 15 residues. The CDR3 DNA reads TGTGCCAGCAGTCTATCCGGGACAGGGACCTACGAGCAGTACTTC. Protein product: CASSLSGTGTYEQYF.

This clone came up a few times. The chain is built from TRBV11-2 and TRBJ1-1, with 9 bases that match TRBD1. The CDR3 has 19 residues. Germline V lookup: CDR1 SGHAT, CDR2 FQNNGV. With 2 bases clipped from V and 0 bases from J, the junction kept 13 bases outside the gene matches. Here the CDR3 DNA reads TGTGCCAGCAGCTTACGACCTGGGACAGGGTCCAACATGAACACTGAAGCTTTCTTT. Translation gives CASSLRPGTGSNMNTEAFF.

The rearrangement uses TRBV29-1 and TRBJ2-1; D might be TRBD2 (6 bases). V dropped 6 bases and J dropped 0 bases, with 15 bases sitting between them. The CDR3 sequence is 15 residues long. CDR1 and CDR2 from the germline V gene are SQVTM and ANQGSEA. The DNA of the CDR3 is TGCAGCGTCAGCTTTTCCGGGGGCTCCTACAATGAGCAGTTCTTC. Translation gives CSVSFSGGSYNEQFF.

The chain joins TRBV4-3 to TRBJ2-1; a weak D match, TRBD2 (6 bases). Between the trimmed V and J ends, which lost 0 bases and 7 bases, there was a span of 22 bases. There are 18 residues in the CDR3. CDR1 is LGHNA, CDR2 YSLEER, per germline. The CDR3 nucleotides are TGCGCCAGCAGCCAAGATAGGCGGGGACCCCCTTGGGGGAATGAGCAGTTCTTC. Translation: CASSQDRRGPPWGNEQFF.

The chain carries TRBV7-2 and TRBJ2-5, with D perhaps TRBD2 (5 bases). V lost 5 bases, J lost 2 bases, and 12 bases lay in between. The CDR3 is made up of 14 amino acids. Germline values: CDR1 SGHTA, CDR2 FQGNSA. The CDR3 here is CASSQESGQETQYF. The CDR3, as DNA: TGTGCCAGCAGCCAAGAATCGGGACAAGAGACCCAGTACTTC.

The chain joins TRBV2 to TRBJ2-5; possibly TRBD2 for D (6 bases). V was trimmed by 6 bases and J by 3 bases, leaving 8 bases between them. The V gene's germline CDR1 is SNHLY and CDR2 FYNNEI. This CDR3 region has 12 residues. Here the CDR3 DNA reads TGTGCCAGCAGGTCGGGGGAAGAGACCCAGTACTTC. Its translation is CASRSGEETQYF. The full variable domain, in which reference TRBV2 and TRBJ2-5 provide the parts outside the CDR3, is EPEVTQTPSHQVTQMGQEVILRCVPISNHLYFYWYRQILGQKVEFLVSFYNNEISEKSEIFDDQFSVERPDGSNFTLKIRSTKLEDSAMYFCASRSGEETQYFGPGTRLLVL.

This chain uses TRBV19 with TRBJ1-3, with D unclear. V was trimmed by 9 bases and J by 0 bases, leaving 15 bases between them. Germline CDR1 and CDR2: LNHDA and SQIVND (reference sequence). The length of the CDR3 is 15 residues. CDR3 sequence reads: CASQSPLISGNTIYF. CDR3 bases: TGTGCCAGCCAATCTCCACTGATCTCTGGAAACACCATATATTTT.